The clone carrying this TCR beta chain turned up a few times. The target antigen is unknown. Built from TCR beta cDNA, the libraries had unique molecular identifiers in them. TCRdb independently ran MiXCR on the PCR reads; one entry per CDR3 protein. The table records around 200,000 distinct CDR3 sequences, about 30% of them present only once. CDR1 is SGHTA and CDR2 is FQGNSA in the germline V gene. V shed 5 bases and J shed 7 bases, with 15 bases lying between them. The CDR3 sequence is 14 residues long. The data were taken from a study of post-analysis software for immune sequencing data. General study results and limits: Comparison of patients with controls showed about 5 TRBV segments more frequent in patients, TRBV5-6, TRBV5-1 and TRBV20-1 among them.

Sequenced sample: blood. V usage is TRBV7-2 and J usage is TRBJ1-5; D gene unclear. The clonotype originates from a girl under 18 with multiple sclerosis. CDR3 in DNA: TGTGCCAGCAGCCCCCTTACAGTGCGACAGCCCCAGCATTTT. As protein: CASSPLTVRQPQHF.